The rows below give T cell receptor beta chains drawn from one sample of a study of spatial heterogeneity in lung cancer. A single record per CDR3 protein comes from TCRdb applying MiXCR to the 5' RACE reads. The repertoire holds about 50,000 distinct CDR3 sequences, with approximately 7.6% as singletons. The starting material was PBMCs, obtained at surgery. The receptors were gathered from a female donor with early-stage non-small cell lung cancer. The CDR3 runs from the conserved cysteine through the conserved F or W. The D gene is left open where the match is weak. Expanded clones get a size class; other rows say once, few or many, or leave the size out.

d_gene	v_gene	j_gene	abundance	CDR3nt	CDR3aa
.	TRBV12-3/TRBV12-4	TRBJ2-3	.	TGTGCCAGCAGTTCCCGGAGGGGCATCACAGATACGCAGTATTTT	CASSSRRGITDTQYF
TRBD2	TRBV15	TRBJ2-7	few	TGTGCCACCAGCAGGGGACTAGCGGCGGACGAGCAGTACTTC	CATSRGLAADEQYF
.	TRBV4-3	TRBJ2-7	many	TGCGCCAGCAGCCAAGAATTAGGCCGATACGAGCAGTACTTC	CASSQELGRYEQYF
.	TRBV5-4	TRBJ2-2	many	TGTGCCAGCAGCTTATCGACGGTGAACACCGGGGAGCTGTTTTTT	CASSLSTVNTGELFF
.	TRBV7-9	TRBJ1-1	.	TGTGCCAGCAGCCCGAAAATTCGCTTGGGGGGGTTGAACACTGAAGCTTTCTTT	CASSPKIRLGGLNTEAFF
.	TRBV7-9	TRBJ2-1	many	TGTGCCAGCAGCTCAGAGCAGTTCTTC	CASSSEQFF
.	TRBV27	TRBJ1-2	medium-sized	TGTGCCAGCAGTTTCCAACCGGGACGGTCCTATGGCTACACCTTC	CASSFQPGRSYGYTF
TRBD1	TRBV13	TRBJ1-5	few	TGTGCCAGCAGTTCCAGGGGGGGCTATCAGCCCCAGCATTTT	CASSSRGGYQPQHF
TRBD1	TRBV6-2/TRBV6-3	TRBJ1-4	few	TGTGCCAGCAGCCGAGGACAGGGGATTGAAAAACTGTTTTTT	CASSRGQGIEKLFF
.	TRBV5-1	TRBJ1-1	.	TGCGCCAGCAGCTCGCGCCGGACTCACCTGGAGGGGAACACTGAAGCTTTCTTT	CASSSRRTHLEGNTEAFF
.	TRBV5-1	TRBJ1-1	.	TGCGCCAGCAGCAATGAGGGGGGCTACACTGAAGCTTTCTTT	CASSNEGGYTEAFF
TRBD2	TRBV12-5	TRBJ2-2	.	TGTGCTAGTGCTCCTAGCGGGGGGCGGGGCACCGGGGAGCTGTTTTTT	CASAPSGGRGTGELFF
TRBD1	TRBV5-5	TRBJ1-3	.	TGTGCCAGCAGCTTACCAGGGACAGGGGCTGGAAACACCATATATTTT	CASSLPGTGAGNTIYF
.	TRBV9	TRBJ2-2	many	TGTGCCAGCAGCGTAGCCCCACTTGGCGGGACCGGGGAGCTGTTTTTT	CASSVAPLGGTGELFF
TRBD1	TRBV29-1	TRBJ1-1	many	TGCAGCGTTGAACCAGGGGGGCACACTGAAGCTTTCTTT	CSVEPGGHTEAFF
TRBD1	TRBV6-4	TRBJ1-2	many	TGTGCCAGCAGATCGACAGGGCGTTCTTATAATGGCTACACCTTC	CASRSTGRSYNGYTF
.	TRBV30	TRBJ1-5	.	TGTGCCTGGAGTTCTGGTCTGGATCAGCCCCAGCATTTT	CAWSSGLDQPQHF
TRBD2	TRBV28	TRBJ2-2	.	TGTGCCAGCAGTTTGGGGGGGACCGGGGAGCTGTTTTTT	CASSLGGTGELFF
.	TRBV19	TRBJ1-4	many	TGTGCCAGTAGTAACCGGGACGGATATGAAAAACTGTTTTTT	CASSNRDGYEKLFF
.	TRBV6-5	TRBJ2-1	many	TGTGCCAGCAGTTCCCGGGGGAGTGACAATGAGCAGTTCTTC	CASSSRGSDNEQFF
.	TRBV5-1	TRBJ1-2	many	TGCGCCAGCAGTTCAGGGATCCCTAACTATGGCTACACCTTC	CASSSGIPNYGYTF
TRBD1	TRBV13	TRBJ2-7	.	TGTGCCAGCAGCACCCGGGACAGGTACTACGAGCAGTACTTC	CASSTRDRYYEQYF
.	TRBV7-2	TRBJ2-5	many	TGTGCCAGCAGCTTAGCGAAGTGGGATACCCAGTACTTC	CASSLAKWDTQYF
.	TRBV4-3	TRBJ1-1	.	TGCGCCAGCAGCCAAGAAGCAGGTGGTCGAGGAGCTTTCTTT	CASSQEAGGRGAFF
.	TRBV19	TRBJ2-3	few	TGTGCCAGTAGTTACGGTGGTGGAGATACGCAGTATTTT	CASSYGGGDTQYF
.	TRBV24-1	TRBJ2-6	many	TGTGCCACCAGGCCGGGACCACAATACTCTGGGGCCAACGTCCTGACTTTC	CATRPGPQYSGANVLTF
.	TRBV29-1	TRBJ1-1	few	TGCAGCGTTGAAGGATTGATGAACACTGAAGCTTTCTTT	CSVEGLMNTEAFF
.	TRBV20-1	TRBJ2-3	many	TGCAGTGCTAGAGATACCCTTTCCCTCACAGATACGCAGTATTTT	CSARDTLSLTDTQYF
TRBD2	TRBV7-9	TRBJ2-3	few	TGTGCCAGCAGCTCCCGCGGGGGGGCCAGTCCAACAGATACGCAGTATTTT	CASSSRGGASPTDTQYF
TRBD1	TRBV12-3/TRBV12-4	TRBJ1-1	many	TGTGCCAGCAGTTTGACAGGGGACACTGAAGCTTTCTTT	CASSLTGDTEAFF
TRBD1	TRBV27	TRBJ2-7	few	TGTGCCAGCAGTTTGTCGGGCAGGGGGCGTTACGAGCAGTACTTC	CASSLSGRGRYEQYF
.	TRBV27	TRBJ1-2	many	TGTGCCAGCAGGGGGCCTAACTATGGCTACACCTTC	CASRGPNYGYTF
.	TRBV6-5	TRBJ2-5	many	TGTGCCAGCAGTCTAACAGGGATCCAAGAGACCCAGTACTTC	CASSLTGIQETQYF
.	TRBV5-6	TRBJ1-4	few	TGTGCCAGCAGCTTGAGGACAACTAATGAAAAACTGTTTTTT	CASSLRTTNEKLFF
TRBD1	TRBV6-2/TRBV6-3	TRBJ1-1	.	TGTGCCAGCAGTCCAAGAACCGGGACAGGGACCCCTGAAGCTTTCTTT	CASSPRTGTGTPEAFF
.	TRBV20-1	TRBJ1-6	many	TGCAGTGCTAGAGCTGGGCAGTCATATAATTCACCCCTCCACTTT	CSARAGQSYNSPLHF
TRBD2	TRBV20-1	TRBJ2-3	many	TGCAGTGCCCCTCCCGGGGGGGTCGGTTGGGCAGATACGCAGTATTTT	CSAPPGGVGWADTQYF
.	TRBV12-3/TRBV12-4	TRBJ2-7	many	TGTGCCAGCAGCCGCGGGGGCACCTACGAGCAGTACTTC	CASSRGGTYEQYF
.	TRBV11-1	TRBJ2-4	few	TGTGCCAGCAGCTTAGCGGTTCGGGAAGCCAAAAACATTCAGTACTTC	CASSLAVREAKNIQYF
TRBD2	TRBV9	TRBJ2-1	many	TGTGCCAGCAGCGCTGGACTAGCGGGGGGATACAATGAGCAGTTCTTC	CASSAGLAGGYNEQFF
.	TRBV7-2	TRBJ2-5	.	TGTGCCAGCAGCAGACGGACCGCGGGGGAGACCCAGTACTTC	CASSRRTAGETQYF
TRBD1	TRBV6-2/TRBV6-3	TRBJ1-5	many	TGTGCCAGCAGTTCGGCGGCGGGACAGGGCAATCAGCCCCAGCATTTT	CASSSAAGQGNQPQHF
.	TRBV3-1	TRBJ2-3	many	TGTGCCAGCAGCCGGGTTCCAGTCTCAGATACGCAGTATTTT	CASSRVPVSDTQYF
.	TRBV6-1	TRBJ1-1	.	TGTGCCAGCAACGAAGTAGGTATGAACACTGAAGCTTTCTTT	CASNEVGMNTEAFF
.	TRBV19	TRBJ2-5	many	TGTGCCAGTACCCCAGGACAGCGACGGGAGACCCAGTACTTC	CASTPGQRRETQYF
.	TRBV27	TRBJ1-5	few	TGTGCCAGCAGTTTGGGGGGCCGCAATCAGCCCCAGCATTTT	CASSLGGRNQPQHF
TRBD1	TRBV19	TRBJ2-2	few	TGTGCCAGTAGTGGGACAGGGGGCGCGAACACCGGGGAGCTGTTTTTT	CASSGTGGANTGELFF
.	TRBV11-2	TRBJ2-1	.	TGTGCCAGCAGCTTGCCTATAGGGAACCACAATGAGCAGTTCTTC	CASSLPIGNHNEQFF
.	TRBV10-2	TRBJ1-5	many	TGCGCCAGCAGTGAGTCCCACCGGGTTGCTCAGCCCCAGCATTTT	CASSESHRVAQPQHF
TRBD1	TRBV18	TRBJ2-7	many	TGTGCCAGCTCAGGGACAGGGTCGGCCTACGAGCAGTACTTC	CASSGTGSAYEQYF
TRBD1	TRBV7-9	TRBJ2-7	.	TGTGCCAGCAGCTTCGGGACAGGGGGCCCGGTGTCTTACGAGCAGTACTTC	CASSFGTGGPVSYEQYF
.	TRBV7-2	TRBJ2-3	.	TGTGCCAGCAGCTTAGTCTTGTGGACCACAGATACGCAGTATTTT	CASSLVLWTTDTQYF